These 5 T cell receptor beta chains were sequenced from one sample in a study of blood T cell repertoires in COVID-19. Sequencing was performed with immunoSEQ multiplex PCR; in TCRdb, only in-frame clones are kept and a portion is missing. This table holds 110,000 or so clones, around 83% found once. Sequencing used peripheral blood. Source of these receptors: a woman older than 75 with acute or convalescent COVID-19.

The V gene is TRBV6-4, the J gene TRBJ1-3, with TRBD1 matching 8 bases. Germline V gene lookup returns CDR1 MRHNA and CDR2 SNTAGT. CDR3 length equals 16 residues. Trimming at V came to 4 bases and at J to 0 bases, leaving 5 bases not matched to a gene. CDR3 amino acids: CASSGPGQVSGNTIYF. The DNA of the CDR3 is TGTGCCAGCAGTGGTCCGGGACAGGTCTCTGGAAACACCATATATTTT.

The chain employs TRBV6-1 and TRBJ2-2; possible D gene TRBD2, 6 bases. V was shortened by 4 bases and J by 1 base, with 13 bases between the two germline ends. The germline gives CDR1 MNHNS, CDR2 SASEGT. The CDR3 contains 16 residues. The CDR3 region has the DNA TGTGCCAGCAGTGCGGGAGAGGTGATGAACACCGGGGAGCTGTTTTTT. Protein: CASSAGEVMNTGELFF.

This clone was observed once. The rearrangement uses TRBV3-1 (or the pseudogene TRBV3-2) and TRBJ1-2, with D unresolved. CDR3 length: 15 residues. V was cut by 0 bases and J by 7 bases, with 15 bases left in between. From germline, CDR1 is LGHDT and CDR2 YNNKEL (reference sequence). The CDR3 nucleotides read TGTGCCAGCAGCCAAGATAGGACCGCGGCGGGTGGCTACACCTTC. This codes for CASSQDRTAAGGYTF.

This clone was recorded a few times. This chain joins TRBV25-1 and TRBJ2-1; D is perhaps TRBD2 (6 bases). Germline CDR1 MGHDK, CDR2 SYGVNS. This CDR3 has 16 amino acids. Trimming removed 0 bases from V and 6 bases from J, with 15 bases in between. CDR3 bases: TGTGCCAGCAGTGAATATTCAACTAGCAGACCCAATGAGCAGTTCTTC. Its translation: CASSEYSTSRPNEQFF.

This sequence joins TRBV2 and TRBJ2-2, with 8 bases fitting TRBD1. The CDR3 is 15 amino acids. The germline V gene encodes CDR1 SNHLY and CDR2 FYNNEI. V was pared by 6 bases and J by 2 bases, with 5 bases of the junction left unmatched. The CDR3 nucleotides are TGTGCCAGCAGGTTGACAGGGGTCAACACCGGGGAGCTGTTTTTT. This sequence encodes CASRLTGVNTGELFF.